One sample yielded the 27 T cell receptor beta chains listed below, sequenced in a study of blood T cell repertoires in COVID-19. Sequencing used immunoSEQ multiplex PCR; TCRdb keeps in-frame clones, though not all of them. The sample shows roughly 130,000 clones, about 80% of them seen only once. Sequencing was done on a sample of peripheral blood. These receptor sequences come from a woman aged 45-65 years with acute or convalescent COVID-19.

The chain recombines TRBV20-1 with TRBJ1-3; tentatively, D is TRBD1 (6 bases). Germline CDR1 and CDR2: DFQATT and SNEGSKA (reference sequence). The V end was cut by 3 bases, the J end by 0 bases, with 15 bases between. The CDR3 runs 16 residues. The CDR3 DNA is TGCAGTGCTAGTGCAGGGGAAGGACCCTCTGGAAACACCATATATTTT. This translates into CSASAGEGPSGNTIYF.

This clone was seen once. This sequence joins TRBV24-1 and TRBJ2-2; maybe TRBD1 (5 bases). The CDR3 sequence is 15 residues long. V dropped 2 bases and J dropped 5 bases, with 11 bases sitting between them. The germline CDR1 and CDR2 sequences are KGHDR and SFDVKD. The CDR3 protein is CATSDSTAVTGELFF. In DNA, the CDR3 is TGTGCCACCAGTGATTCGACAGCCGTTACCGGGGAGCTGTTTTTT.

The chain carries TRBV27 and TRBJ1-1; perhaps TRBD1 as D (6 bases). Germline CDR1 is MNHEY and CDR2 is SMNVEV (reference sequence). The CDR3 is made up of 12 amino acids. V lost 5 bases, J lost 8 bases, and 12 bases lay in between. CDR3 in amino acids: CASSPSGTEAFF. DNA of the CDR3: TGTGCCAGCAGTCCCTCCGGGACAGAAGCTTTCTTT.

The chain uses TRBV19 and TRBJ2-7, with 9 positions matching TRBD1. V trimming: 4 bases; J trimming: 0 bases; junction bases outside the gene matches: 7. Germline V lookup: CDR1 LNHDA, CDR2 SQIVND (reference sequence). The CDR3 covers 16 residues. CDR3 DNA sequence: TGTGCCAGTAGTAGGTCCGGGACAGGGATCTCCTACGAGCAGTACTTC. This sequence encodes CASSRSGTGISYEQYF. The full variable domain, with the rest looked up from reference TRBV19 and TRBJ2-7, is DGGITQSPKYLFRKEGQNVTLSCEQNLNHDAMYWYRQDPGQGLRLIYYSQIVNDFQKGDIAEGYSVSREKKESFPLTVTSAQKNPTAFYLCASSRSGTGISYEQYFGPGTRLTVT.

A remark on this clone: This sample also contains other DNA sequences that code for the same CDR3. The gene calls are TRBV3-1 (or the pseudogene TRBV3-2) and TRBJ1-1, with a possible D match to TRBD1 (6 bases). From germline, CDR1 is LGHDT and CDR2 YNNKEL (reference sequence). The CDR3 contains 14 residues. The V and J ends lost 1 base and 1 base respectively, with 7 bases between them. The CDR3 loop is CASSQVRGNTEAFF. For the CDR3, the DNA is TGTGCCAGCAGCCAAGTCAGGGGGAACACTGAAGCTTTCTTT.

The rearrangement uses TRBV5-4 and TRBJ2-3; TRBD2 might be the D (7 bases). CDR1 and CDR2 (germline): SGHNT, YYREEE (reference sequence). V was pared by 5 bases and J by 3 bases, with 19 bases between. The CDR3 is 16 residues long. For the CDR3, the DNA is TGTGCCAGCAGTCCCGAGTGGGGGAGGGGGACAGATACGCAGTATTTT. Protein sequence: CASSPEWGRGTDTQYF.

The chain joins TRBV6-6 to TRBJ1-5; TRBD1 matches at 10 bases. The V gene's germline CDR1 is MNHNY and CDR2 SVGAGI (reference sequence). The CDR3 is 14 amino acids. Trimming at V came to 5 bases and at J to 5 bases, leaving 3 bases not matched to a gene. Written as DNA, the CDR3 is TGTGCCAGCAGTGGACAGGGGGAACATCAGCCCCAGCATTTT. This encodes CASSGQGEHQPQHF.

The chain carries TRBV5-4 and TRBJ2-3, with D perhaps matching TRBD2 (5 bases). The V and J ends lost 2 bases and 4 bases respectively, with 14 bases between them. Germline lookup yields CDR1 SGHNT and CDR2 YYREEE (reference sequence). The CDR3 loop spans 15 amino acids. CDR3 sequence reads: CASSLTSGVPDTQYF. The DNA of the CDR3 is TGTGCCAGCAGCTTAACTTCCGGGGTCCCAGATACGCAGTATTTT.

A single count supports this clone. This sequence joins TRBV3-1 (or the pseudogene TRBV3-2) and TRBJ1-6; D perhaps matches TRBD1 (5 bases). CDR1 is LGHDT and CDR2 is YNNKEL in the germline V gene (reference sequence). The V gene lost 2 bases and the J gene lost 7 bases, with 12 bases spanning the gap. The CDR3 covers 15 residues. In nucleotides, the CDR3 is TGTGCCAGCAGCCAAAGGGGCAGTCTAAATTCACCCCTCCACTTT. It yields the protein CASSQRGSLNSPLHF.

This chain uses TRBV6-5 with TRBJ2-3, with 9 bases matching TRBD2. V lost 8 bases to trimming and J lost 6 bases; unmatched junction nucleotides: 6. Per germline, CDR1 MNHEY and CDR2 SVGAGI. The CDR3 length is 13 residues. Here the CDR3 reads CASWGGGADTQYF. CDR3 sequence (DNA): TGTGCCAGCTGGGGCGGGGGGGCCGATACGCAGTATTTT.

The chain has TRBV5-1 and TRBJ1-5; weak D call: TRBD1 (6 bases). Trimming pared 0 bases from V and 5 bases from J, leaving 12 bases between. This CDR3 region has 15 residues. Germline V lookup: CDR1 SGHRS, CDR2 YFSETQ. DNA of the CDR3: TGCGCCAGCAGCTTGGACGCAGGGGCCCATCAGCCCCAGCATTTT. Protein sequence: CASSLDAGAHQPQHF.

The chain has TRBV9 and TRBJ2-2; D possibly corresponds to TRBD2 (5 bases). V was pared by 0 bases and J by 2 bases, with 8 bases between. Looked up from germline, CDR1 is SGDLS and CDR2 is YYNGEE. CDR3 length: 15 amino acids. The CDR3 coding sequence is TGTGCCAGCAGCGTAGCCGGGGTAAACACCGGGGAGCTGTTTTTT. It translates to CASSVAGVNTGELFF.

The chain is built from TRBV6-1 and TRBJ1-6, with 8 bases that match TRBD1. J lost 7 bases, V lost 3 bases, and 2 bases had no gene match. Germline CDR1 reads MNHNS; CDR2 reads SASEGT. This CDR3 has 14 residues. Here the CDR3 reads CASSDNRGNSPLHF. As DNA, the CDR3 is TGTGCCAGCAGTGATAACAGGGGGAATTCACCCCTCCACTTT.

The rearrangement links TRBV4-1 to TRBJ2-5; D ambiguous. Germline CDR1 and CDR2: MGHRA and YSYEKL. The ends were cut back, 2 bases at V and 3 bases at J, with 4 bases in the middle. This CDR3 comprises 12 residues. For the CDR3, the DNA is TGCGCCAGCAGCCAAACTGAAGAGACCCAGTACTTC. Translation: CASSQTEETQYF.

V is TRBV29-1 and J is TRBJ2-4; no clear D. The ends were cut back, 1 base at V and 0 bases at J, with 16 bases in the middle. The CDR3 runs to 17 residues. CDR1 is SQVTM, CDR2 ANQGSEA, per germline. CDR3 region: CSVEGLSGSLAKNIQYF. CDR3 coding DNA: TGCAGCGTTGAAGGACTTTCCGGCAGCCTAGCCAAAAACATTCAGTACTTC.

The genes are TRBV19 and TRBJ1-5, with D perhaps matching TRBD1 (5 bases). The germline V and J ends were trimmed by 7 bases and 2 bases, with 18 bases remaining between them. Germline-derived CDR1 and CDR2 are LNHDA and SQIVND (reference sequence). This CDR3 has 16 residues. CDR3 amino acids: CASTTPGTGGNQPQHF. In DNA, the CDR3 is TGTGCCAGTACCACTCCCGGCACAGGCGGCAATCAGCCCCAGCATTTT.

The rearrangement joins TRBV10-2 to TRBJ2-7; the D gene is possibly TRBD1 (6 bases). CDR1 is WSHSY and CDR2 is SAAADI in the germline V gene. The CDR3 is 15 residues long. Between the trimmed V and J ends, which lost 2 bases and 2 bases, there was a span of 13 bases. Here the CDR3 reads CASSEVGTRPYEQYF. The CDR3 DNA reads TGCGCCAGCAGTGAGGTCGGGACAAGGCCCTACGAGCAGTACTTC.

The chain is built from TRBV9 and TRBJ2-1, with TRBD2 matching over 8 bases. V gave up 4 bases and J gave up 4 bases; unmatched junction bases: 13. CDR3 length equals 17 residues. Germline V gene data show CDR1 as SGDLS and CDR2 as YYNGEE. Here the CDR3 DNA reads TGTGCCAGCAGCTTTCGAACCGGCGGGGGGCATTACAATGAGCAGTTCTTC. Protein: CASSFRTGGGHYNEQFF.

The rearrangement uses TRBV13 and TRBJ2-3; 9 nucleotides line up with TRBD2. The J segment lost 2 bases and the V segment lost 3 bases, leaving 6 bases of the junction unmatched. Germline-derived CDR1 and CDR2 are PRHDT and FYEKMQ (reference sequence). The CDR3 is 16 residues long. In nucleotides, the CDR3 is TGTGCCAGCAGCTTGAGCGGGGGGCCCGACACAGATACGCAGTATTTT. It specifies CASSLSGGPDTDTQYF.

The chain has TRBV7-9 and TRBJ1-1; TRBD1 might be the D (5 bases). V was clipped by 5 bases and J by 4 bases, with 17 bases between them. Germline CDR1 reads SEHNR; CDR2 reads FQNEAQ (reference sequence). The CDR3 extends over 15 amino acids. CDR3 bases: TGTGCCAGCAGCCTAAAGGGAGGGACGGGCACTGAAGCTTTCTTT. Protein sequence: CASSLKGGTGTEAFF.

This rearrangement joins TRBV19 to TRBJ1-5; 8 positions match TRBD1. The CDR3 is made up of 17 amino acids. The V segment lost 1 base and the J segment 6 bases; nucleotides outside the gene matches: 11. In germline, CDR1 is LNHDA, CDR2 SQIVND (reference sequence). The CDR3 loop reads CASSIVGGQGRSQPQHF. The CDR3 nucleotides read TGTGCCAGTAGTATAGTAGGCGGACAGGGACGGAGTCAGCCCCAGCATTTT.

The chain carries TRBV11-3 and TRBJ1-1, with D hard to call. This CDR3 has 14 residues. Trimming took 0 bases from V and 1 from J, leaving 6 bases between them. The germline V gene has CDR1 SGHNT and CDR2 YENEEA. The CDR3 region is CASSLDGPNTEAFF. In DNA, the CDR3 is TGTGCCAGCAGCTTAGATGGCCCGAACACTGAAGCTTTCTTT.

In this sample, this clone turned up once. This rearrangement joins TRBV4-1 to TRBJ1-6; TRBD1 matches at 7 bases. Losses at the gene ends were 0 bases for V and 0 bases for J; bases not matched to a gene: 14. The CDR3 covers 21 residues. Germline CDR1 MGHRA, CDR2 YSYEKL. Here the CDR3 reads CASSQEKSQGNPSSYNSPLHF. DNA for the CDR3: TGCGCCAGCAGCCAAGAAAAGTCACAGGGGAACCCCAGCTCCTATAATTCACCCCTCCACTTT.

This rearrangement joins TRBV2 to TRBJ1-2; weak D call: TRBD1 (6 bases). The CDR3 runs to 16 residues. Germline V lookup: CDR1 SNHLY, CDR2 FYNNEI. Trimming removed 6 bases at V and 0 bases at J, with 17 bases between. The CDR3 loop is CASRQGGSRANYGYTF. Here the CDR3 DNA reads TGTGCCAGCAGACAGGGTGGGAGTAGGGCTAACTATGGCTACACCTTC.

This chain uses TRBV7-3 with TRBJ2-7; TRBD1 might be the D (6 bases). Germline CDR1 reads SGHTA; CDR2 reads FQGTGA. The CDR3 contains 15 residues. Trimming pared 2 bases from V and 3 bases from J, leaving 14 bases between. CDR3 bases: TGTGCCAGCAGCTTACTAGCAGGGGAAGACTACGAGCAGTACTTC. Translation gives CASSLLAGEDYEQYF. The variable domain in full, with the rest retrieved from reference TRBV7-3 and TRBJ2-7, is GAGVSQTPSNKVTEKGKYVELRCDPISGHTALYWYRQSLGQGPEFLIYFQGTGAADDSGLPNDRFFAVRPEGSVSTLKIQRTERGDSAVYLCASSLLAGEDYEQYFGPGTRLTVT.

The chain recombines TRBV9 with TRBJ2-2; D uncertain. V was trimmed by 0 bases and J by 0 bases, leaving 9 bases between them. The CDR3 is made up of 16 amino acids. Germline values: CDR1 SGDLS, CDR2 YYNGEE. The CDR3 spells CASSVALHANTGELFF. CDR3 sequence (DNA): TGTGCCAGCAGCGTAGCATTACATGCGAACACCGGGGAGCTGTTTTTT.

This chain links TRBV5-1 with TRBJ2-3, with 7 bases that match TRBD1. The trim removed 0 bases at V and 2 bases at J, leaving 3 bases unmatched. CDR3 length: 15 amino acids. CDR1 and CDR2 from the germline V gene are SGHRS and YFSETQ. The CDR3 DNA reads TGCGCCAGCAGCTTGGTGGGACAGAACACAGATACGCAGTATTTT. It translates to CASSLVGQNTDTQYF.